The clone carrying this T cell receptor (beta chain) was found many times. Its target is unknown. Uncontrolled infection, other autoimmune disease, pregnancy or lactation barred patients from enrollment. The data were taken from a study of T cells in Graves' hyperthyroidism and ophthalmopathy. On the study more broadly: Peripheral blood was collected at initial diagnosis, before any treatment.

Authors of the study amplified TCR beta CDR3 regions from RNA transcripts. First-round RT-PCR with HTBI primers amplified the TCR CDR3 region. TCRdb processed the multiplex PCR reads anew with MiXCR; each CDR3 protein has one entry. The table shows about 610,000 distinct CDR3 sequences, with roughly 14% occurring only once. Study conclusions and caveats: Peripheral blood also featured most of the thyroid clonotypes expanded above 0.001.

V dropped 5 bases and J dropped 1; count of bases not matched to a gene: 5. CDR1 is DFQATT, CDR2 SNEGSKA, per germline (reference sequence). The CDR3 has 13 amino acids. The chain recombines TRBV20-1 with TRBJ2-7; 7 bases fit TRBD2. The TCR comes from a woman in her thirties or forties with Graves' ophthalmopathy. The source material was blood. The CDR3 region has the DNA TGCAGTGCTTCAGGGACTACGTCCTACGAGCAGTACTTC. It specifies CSASGTTSYEQYF.